This passage covers 30 T cell receptor beta chains from one sample sequenced in a study of T cells in Graves' hyperthyroidism and ophthalmopathy. RNA transcripts gave rise to amplified TCR beta CDR3 regions. A first-round RT-PCR of the TCR CDR3 used the HTBI primer set. Via MiXCR, TCRdb re-called the multiplex PCR reads, giving one row per CDR3 protein. The sample consists of approximately 400,000 distinct CDR3 sequences, less than 20% of them appearing once. Sequenced input: blood. The receptor source for this set is a woman between 18 and 29 years old with Graves' hyperthyroidism.

This clonotype was counted ten times or more. The V call is TRBV2, the J call TRBJ2-2, with D perhaps assigned TRBD1 or TRBD2 (5 bases each). The ends were cut back, 6 bases at V and 5 bases at J, with 13 bases in the middle. CDR3 size: 14 residues. Germline CDR1 and CDR2: SNHLY and FYNNEI. The CDR3 DNA is TGTGCCAGCAGCGGGGACGGTGGGACCGGGGAGCTGTTTTTT. Amino acid sequence: CASSGDGGTGELFF.

The sample holds many counts of this clonotype. CDR3 DNA sequence: TGTGCCAGCAGTTCCCCCGGCGGGAGGGCCTACAATGAGCAGTTCTTC. This encodes CASSSPGGRAYNEQFF. V gene TRBV28 combines with J gene TRBJ2-1; 9 bases map to TRBD2. Germline V lookup: CDR1 MDHEN, CDR2 SYDVKM. The CDR3 is 16 amino acids. V shed 4 bases and J 2 bases; nucleotides not matched to a gene: 6.

This clonotype was found many times. This chain links TRBV6-1 with TRBJ2-7, with TRBD2 identical over 11 bases. The length of the CDR3 is 15 residues. The junction had 5 bases not matched to a gene; V was cut back by 4 bases and J by 3 bases. CDR1 is MNHNS and CDR2 is SASEGT in the germline V gene. The CDR3 coding sequence is TGTGCCAGCAGTGCCGGGACTAGCGGCAACTACGAGCAGTACTTC. It codes for CASSAGTSGNYEQYF.

This clonotype appeared many times. This chain links TRBV12-3 or TRBV12-4 with TRBJ1-2; TRBD1 matches at 7 bases. CDR3 length: 15 residues. With V trimmed by 5 bases and J by 3 bases, 9 bases remained unmatched. The CDR3, as DNA: TGTGCCAGCAGTCATACTCAGGGGGTTGACTATGGCTACACCTTC. Amino acid sequence: CASSHTQGVDYGYTF.

V is TRBV14 and J is TRBJ2-5, with TRBD2 matching 7 bases. Per the germline V gene, CDR1 is SGHDN and CDR2 is FVKESK. After removal of 4 bases from V and 9 bases from J, the junction contained 11 bases not matched to a gene. The CDR3 sequence is 14 residues long. CDR3 coding DNA: TGTGCCAGCAGCCGTGGCCTAGCGGCCTCGGCCCAGTACTTC. Protein: CASSRGLAASAQYF.

Ten or more counts support this clonotype. The chain has TRBV29-1 and TRBJ1-2; D remains ambiguous. The germline CDR1 and CDR2 sequences are SQVTM and ANQGSEA. The length of the CDR3 is 11 residues. V was pared by 2 bases and J by 5 bases, with 6 bases between. CDR3 region: CSVELPYGYTF. CDR3 DNA: TGCAGCGTTGAATTGCCGTATGGCTACACCTTC. The variable domain in full, with the rest retrieved from reference TRBV29-1 and TRBJ1-2, is SAVISQKPSRDICQRGTSLTIQCQVDSQVTMMFWYRQQPGQSLTLIATANQGSEATYESGFVIDKFPISRPNLTFSTLTVSNMSPEDSSIYLCSVELPYGYTFGSGTRLTVV.

There are many counts of this clonotype. In DNA form, the CDR3 reads TGTGCCAGCAGCTTATGGAGCGGGGGCCCCTACAATGAGCAGTTCTTC. Its protein is CASSLWSGGPYNEQFF. The rearrangement uses TRBV7-9 and TRBJ2-1, with 8 positions matching TRBD2. Per germline, CDR1 SEHNR and CDR2 FQNEAQ (reference sequence). This CDR3 is 16 amino acids long. V lost 2 bases to trimming and J lost 2 bases; unmatched junction nucleotides: 5.

This clonotype appeared many times. This chain joins TRBV19 and TRBJ1-3, with TRBD1 identical over 10 bases. CDR1 is LNHDA and CDR2 is SQIVND in the germline V gene (reference sequence). The CDR3 has 17 amino acids. V dropped 7 bases and J dropped 0; count of bases not matched to a gene: 9. The CDR3 here is CASTDRGPSFSGNTIYF. CDR3 DNA: TGTGCCAGTACCGACAGGGGGCCATCCTTCTCTGGAAACACCATATATTTT.

This clonotype was detected many times. The chain joins TRBV11-2 to TRBJ2-2; weak D call: TRBD2 (5 bases). The CDR3 consists of 15 residues. V gave up 1 base and J gave up 4 bases, with 10 bases separating them. The germline V gene has CDR1 SGHAT and CDR2 FQNNGV. The CDR3 region is CASSLGRIGTGELFF. DNA of the CDR3: TGTGCCAGCAGCTTAGGGAGGATTGGCACCGGGGAGCTGTTTTTT.

The V and J genes are TRBV19 and TRBJ1-5; the D gene is possibly TRBD1 (5 bases). With 4 bases removed from V and 4 bases from J, the gap between germline ends came to 14 bases. CDR3 length: 15 amino acids. CDR1 and CDR2 (germline): LNHDA, SQIVND (reference sequence). CDR3 residues: CASSSAQGANQPQHF. CDR3 bases: TGTGCCAGTAGTAGCGCCCAAGGGGCGAATCAGCCCCAGCATTTT. Full variable domain (missing parts from reference TRBV19 and TRBJ1-5): DGGITQSPKYLFRKEGQNVTLSCEQNLNHDAMYWYRQDPGQGLRLIYYSQIVNDFQKGDIAEGYSVSREKKESFPLTVTSAQKNPTAFYLCASSSAQGANQPQHFGDGTRLSIL.

In its sample, this clonotype was seen many times. The CDR3 region has the DNA TGTGCCAGCAGTGAGAATAGTGATGAGCAGTTCTTC. This codes for CASSENSDEQFF. The chain carries TRBV2 and TRBJ2-1; D remains unclear. Germline V gene sequence: CDR1 SNHLY, CDR2 FYNNEI. The CDR3 runs 12 residues. V lost 3 bases, J lost 8 bases, and 8 bases lay in between.

This clonotype showed up many times. V gene TRBV2 combines with J gene TRBJ1-4; the D gene is possibly TRBD1 (5 bases). Germline values: CDR1 SNHLY, CDR2 FYNNEI. V was shortened by 4 bases and J by 6 bases, with 18 bases between the two germline ends. The CDR3 is 16 residues long. The CDR3 DNA follows: TGTGCCAGCAGTGGTGATATCGGGACGCAGGATGAAAAACTGTTTTTT. Protein product: CASSGDIGTQDEKLFF.

This clonotype was picked up many times. V is TRBV25-1 and J is TRBJ1-5, with D unresolved. This CDR3 has 14 residues. Germline-derived CDR1 and CDR2 are MGHDK and SYGVNS. The V gene lost 2 bases and the J gene lost 9 bases, with 14 bases spanning the gap. The CDR3 region has the DNA TGTGCCAGCAGTGAAGCGTTTGCGGGAGGGCCCCAGCATTTT. It yields the protein CASSEAFAGGPQHF. Complete variable domain (other parts from reference TRBV25-1 and TRBJ1-5): EADIYQTPRYLVIGTGKKITLECSQTMGHDKMYWYQQDPGMELHLIHYSYGVNSTEKGDLSSESTVSRIRTEHFPLTLESARPSHTSQYLCASSEAFAGGPQHFGDGTRLSIL.

This clonotype was seen many times. This chain uses TRBV20-1 with TRBJ2-3; D is possibly TRBD1 or TRBD2 (5 bases each). This CDR3 is 15 amino acids long. V was shortened by 2 bases and J by 0 bases, with 12 bases between the two germline ends. Germline-derived CDR1 and CDR2 are DFQATT and SNEGSKA (reference sequence). For the CDR3, the DNA is TGCAGTGCTAGAAGTTCCGGGGCGAGCACAGATACGCAGTATTTT. Translating it yields CSARSSGASTDTQYF.

This clonotype was seen at least ten times. V gene TRBV7-6 combines with J gene TRBJ2-1, with D possibly called TRBD1 or TRBD2 (6 bases each). The V and J ends lost 4 bases and 4 bases respectively, with 20 bases between them. The germline CDR1 and CDR2 sequences are SGHVS and FNYEAQ. The CDR3 has 17 residues. CDR3 bases: TGTGCCAGCAGCTGGGGGGCTCCGTCGTCGGGTTACAATGAGCAGTTCTTC. It encodes CASSWGAPSSGYNEQFF.

This clonotype was recorded at least ten times. V is TRBV29-1 and J is TRBJ2-1; possibly TRBD2 for D (7 bases). The CDR3 has 14 amino acids. Germline V gene data show CDR1 as SQVTM and CDR2 as ANQGSEA. The V and J ends lost 0 bases and 9 bases respectively, with 15 bases between them. The CDR3 nucleotides are TGCAGCGTTGAAGATCGGGGGGCCGGAGGTGAGCAGTTCTTC. It specifies CSVEDRGAGGEQFF.

This clonotype was detected ten times or more. This chain joins TRBV6-2 or TRBV6-3 and TRBJ2-6; the match to TRBD1 covers 9 bases. CDR3 length: 16 amino acids. J gave up 2 bases and V 1 base, and 0 bases lay outside the gene matches. Germline V lookup: CDR1 MNHEY, CDR2 SVGEGT. CDR3 DNA: TGTGCCAGCAGTTACTGGACAGGGGCTGGGGCCAACGTCCTGACTTTC. Residues: CASSYWTGAGANVLTF.

Many counts were recorded for this clonotype. This rearrangement joins TRBV11-3 to TRBJ2-5; a weak D match, TRBD2 (6 bases). The CDR3 consists of 13 residues. Trimming cost V 7 bases and J 5 bases, with 14 bases left between them. Per the germline V gene, CDR1 is SGHNT and CDR2 is YENEEA. As DNA, the CDR3 is TGTGCCAGCAACCAGGGTCGGGAGGAGACCCAGTACTTC. As protein: CASNQGREETQYF.

This clonotype has a count of ten or more. The chain combines TRBV7-2 with TRBJ1-5, with TRBD1 matching 8 bases. Germline assignment: CDR1 SGHTA and CDR2 FQGNSA. Unmatched junction bases numbered 7, after V lost 5 bases and J lost 7 bases. CDR3 length equals 14 residues. The DNA of the CDR3 is TGTGCCAGCAGCGCACAGGGGGGAGGGCAGCCCCAGCATTTT. Translating it yields CASSAQGGGQPQHF.

This clonotype has at least ten counts. This chain links TRBV18 with TRBJ2-1; D gene ambiguous. The CDR3 spans 11 residues. Germline values: CDR1 KGHSH, CDR2 LQKENI. Trimming took 3 bases from V and 5 from J, leaving 2 bases between them. CDR3 DNA: TGTGCCAGCTCACCTGACAATGAGCAGTTCTTC. Translation gives CASSPDNEQFF.

The chain joins TRBV20-1 to TRBJ2-5, with TRBD2 identical over 11 bases. CDR1 is DFQATT and CDR2 is SNEGSKA in the germline V gene (reference sequence). This CDR3 region has 15 residues. The CDR3 nucleotides are TGCAGCGCGCCTACTAGCGGGGGCGCCAAGGGGGCCCAGTACTTC. Its protein product is CSAPTSGGAKGAQYF.

The rearrangement joins TRBV29-1 to TRBJ1-1; a weak D match, TRBD1 (6 bases). This CDR3 contains 12 residues. V shed 0 bases and J shed 10 bases, with 12 bases lying between them. Germline V gives CDR1 SQVTM, CDR2 ANQGSEA. CDR3 nucleotide sequence: TGCAGCGTTGAAGATCCGGGGGCCTCAGCTTTCTTT. This encodes CSVEDPGASAFF.

The chain has TRBV10-2 and TRBJ2-3; 7 bases agree with TRBD1. Per the germline V gene, CDR1 is WSHSY and CDR2 is SAAADI. Trimming removed 6 bases from V and 4 bases from J; junction bases left unmatched: 10. The CDR3 is 15 residues long. CDR3 amino acids: CASRVRGGAADTQYF. CDR3 bases: TGCGCCAGCAGAGTACGAGGGGGCGCGGCAGATACGCAGTATTTT.

With regard to this clonotype: Just one base apart from a much larger clone, this may be a read error. The gene calls are TRBV5-1 and TRBJ2-1, with 8 bases fitting TRBD1. The DNA end favors TRBJ2-7, so the J call may be wrong. The CDR3 has 14 residues. Germline lookup yields CDR1 SGHRS and CDR2 YFSETQ. CDR3 sequence: CASSSQGARNEQYF. The CDR3 DNA follows: TGCGCCAGCAGCTCCCAGGGGGCGCGCAATGAGCAGTACTTC.

This clonotype was observed a handful of times. V and J are TRBV20-1 and TRBJ2-4; TRBD2 matches 15 bases. J gave up 2 bases and V 4 bases, and 6 bases lay outside the gene matches. This CDR3 spans 17 amino acids. Germline CDR1 and CDR2: DFQATT and SNEGSKA (reference sequence). The CDR3 DNA sequence: TGCAGTGCTAAGGGACTAGCGGGAGGCATGTCCAAAAACATTCAGTACTTC. Translated, it gives CSAKGLAGGMSKNIQYF.

This chain connects TRBV20-1 to TRBJ2-3; TRBD1 or TRBD2 may be the D gene (6 bases each). V was trimmed by 5 bases and J by 2 bases, leaving 23 bases between them. The CDR3 is 17 residues long. The germline CDR1 and CDR2 sequences are DFQATT and SNEGSKA (reference sequence). The CDR3 protein is CSARYQKGGHNTDTQYF. The CDR3 DNA reads TGCAGTGCTCGATATCAAAAGGGGGGACACAACACAGATACGCAGTATTTT.

This clonotype was seen ten or more times. This chain joins TRBV28 and TRBJ1-4; 8 bases agree with TRBD1. The germline V gene has CDR1 MDHEN and CDR2 SYDVKM. The junction had 7 bases not matched to a gene; V was cut back by 5 bases and J by 8 bases. The CDR3 extends over 14 amino acids. The CDR3 spells CASSRDRHWEKLFF. CDR3 DNA sequence: TGTGCCAGCAGTCGGGACAGGCACTGGGAAAAACTGTTTTTT.

V gene TRBV9 combines with J gene TRBJ2-2; 9 bases agree with TRBD2. The V segment lost 2 bases and the J segment 2 bases; nucleotides outside the gene matches: 7. Germline loops: CDR1 SGDLS, CDR2 YYNGEE. The length of the CDR3 is 17 residues. Here the CDR3 DNA reads TGTGCCAGCAGCGTCTCCCGACTAGCGGAAAACACCGGGGAGCTGTTTTTT. This gives the protein CASSVSRLAENTGELFF.

This clonotype showed up many times. This chain links TRBV2 with TRBJ2-2; possibly TRBD1 or TRBD2 for D (5 bases each). Germline loops: CDR1 SNHLY, CDR2 FYNNEI. V was pared by 7 bases and J by 1 base, with 10 bases between. CDR3 size: 14 residues. CDR3 loop: CASTGTVNTGELFF. The CDR3 DNA reads TGTGCCAGCACTGGGACGGTGAACACCGGGGAGCTGTTTTTT.

This clonotype was observed a handful of times. The chain links TRBV4-1 to TRBJ1-4, with 9 positions matching TRBD1. Germline CDR1 is MGHRA and CDR2 is YSYEKL. V lost 6 bases and J lost 5; bases outside the gene matches: 1. This CDR3 is built from 13 residues. The CDR3 DNA reads TGCGCCAGCAGAGGGACAGGGAATGAAAAACTGTTTTTT. As protein: CASRGTGNEKLFF.